Listed below are T cell receptor beta chains from one sample, sequenced in a study of T cell responses to AZD1222 COVID-19 vaccine. TCRdb keeps only in-frame clones here, not all; method: immunoSEQ multiplex PCR. The sample includes 150,000 to 200,000 clones, about 91% of them seen just once. Sample: peripheral blood, taken 28 days after the second AZD1222 dose. The receptors here all came from an adult who received the AZD1222 COVID-19 vaccine. Both conserved end residues are trimmed from each CDR3.

V: TRBV7-9
J: TRBJ2-5
CDR3: ASSLALMTGEETQY

V: TRBV28
J: TRBJ1-4
CDR3: ASIAGGGFEEKLF

V: TRBV4-2
J: TRBJ1-1
CDR3: ASSQDRTATEAF

V: TRBV28
J: TRBJ2-7
CDR3: ASSLTTGATYEQY

V: TRBV18
J: TRBJ2-5
CDR3: ASSPRQGRGETQY

V: TRBV27
J: TRBJ2-1
CDR3: ASSPGTVYNEQF

V: TRBV7-9
J: TRBJ1-4
CDR3: ASSLDQEKLF

V: TRBV6-2/TRBV6-3
J: TRBJ2-5
CDR3: ASSLRAKETQY

V: TRBV28
J: TRBJ1-5
CDR3: ASRSTSSSNQPQH

V: TRBV6-5
J: TRBJ1-6
CDR3: ASSYSKRDNSPLH

V: TRBV18
J: TRBJ2-2
CDR3: ASSPTGYSHSNTGELF

V: TRBV9
J: TRBJ1-2
CDR3: ASSFGTGNYGYT

V: TRBV10-3
J: TRBJ1-1
CDR3: AITPTGGTEAF

V: TRBV5-1
J: TRBJ2-7
CDR3: ASSVRGQGNEQY

V: TRBV3-1/TRBV3-2
J: TRBJ1-2
CDR3: ASSARGQANYGYT

V: TRBV4-1
J: TRBJ1-2
CDR3: ASSGQAGDYGYT

V: TRBV6-2/TRBV6-3
J: TRBJ1-5
CDR3: ASSSRDRVRQGGSQPQH

V: TRBV27
J: TRBJ1-6
CDR3: ASSLSPGIQSPLH

V: TRBV21-1
J: TRBJ1-1
CDR3: ASSELGSLNTEAF

V: TRBV5-6
J: TRBJ1-2
CDR3: ASSRKQGMFYGYT

V: TRBV6-5
J: TRBJ2-5
CDR3: AISRGRGETQY

V: TRBV6-5
J: TRBJ1-1
CDR3: ASSYGPNDTEAF